This T cell receptor (beta chain) was recorded in a study of T cells expressing NK-cell markers. General observations from the study: Of the CD8+ T cells in about 6 donors, roughly 1.0-7.5% belonged to dominant NKG2C+ clonotypes.

As concerns this clonotype: The antigen remains unidentified.

CDR1 is SNHLY, CDR2 FYNNEI, per germline. CDR3 length: 15 amino acids. Synthesis of TCR beta cDNA relied on 5'RACE template switching carrying UMIs. Each CDR3 protein gets one entry in TCRdb, which reprocessed the 5' RACE reads and gives no DNA. The data include roughly 350,000 distinct CDR3 sequences; the top ten clones carry roughly 5.2%. The chain joins TRBV2 to TRBJ1-5; TCRdb's D gene call, TRBD1, goes unchecked for lack of DNA. Sample: blood T cells: a sorted CD56 or NKG2C T cell subset, CD4+ or CD8+ T cells, or bulk PBMC T cells (not recorded which). The sequence derives from a man aged 18 to 69 in good health. CDR3 residues: CASNREEVDNQPQHF.